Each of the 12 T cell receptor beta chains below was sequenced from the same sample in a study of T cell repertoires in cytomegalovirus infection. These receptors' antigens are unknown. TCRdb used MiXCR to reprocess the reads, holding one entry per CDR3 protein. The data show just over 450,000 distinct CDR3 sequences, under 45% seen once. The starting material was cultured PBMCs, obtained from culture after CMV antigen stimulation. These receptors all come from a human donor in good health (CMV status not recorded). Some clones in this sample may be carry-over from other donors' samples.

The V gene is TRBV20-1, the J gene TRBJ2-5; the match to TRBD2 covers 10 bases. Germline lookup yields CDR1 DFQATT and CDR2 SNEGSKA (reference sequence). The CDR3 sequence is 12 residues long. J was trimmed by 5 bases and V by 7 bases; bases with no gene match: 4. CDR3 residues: CSVEREGETQYF. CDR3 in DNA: TGCAGTGTCGAGCGGGAGGGGGAGACCCAGTACTTC.

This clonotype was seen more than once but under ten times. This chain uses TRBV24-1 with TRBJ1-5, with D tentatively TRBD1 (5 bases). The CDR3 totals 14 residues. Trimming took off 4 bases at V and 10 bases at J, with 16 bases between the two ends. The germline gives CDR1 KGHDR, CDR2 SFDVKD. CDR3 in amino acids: CATSDRDGLLPQHF. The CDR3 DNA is TGTGCCACCAGTGACCGGGACGGTTTGCTACCCCAGCATTTT.

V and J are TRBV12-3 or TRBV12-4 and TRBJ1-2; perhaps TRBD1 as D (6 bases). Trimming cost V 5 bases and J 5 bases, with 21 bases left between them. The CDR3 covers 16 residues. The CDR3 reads CASSPLRSQGLYGYTF. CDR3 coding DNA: TGTGCCAGCAGTCCCCTGCGGTCCCAGGGGCTTTATGGCTACACCTTC.

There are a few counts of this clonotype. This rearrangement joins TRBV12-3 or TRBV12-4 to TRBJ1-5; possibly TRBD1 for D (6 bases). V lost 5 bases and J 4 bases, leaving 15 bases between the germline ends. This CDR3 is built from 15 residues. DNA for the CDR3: TGTGCCAGCAGTCCGTATGGACAGTCAAATCAGCCCCAGCATTTT. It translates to CASSPYGQSNQPQHF.

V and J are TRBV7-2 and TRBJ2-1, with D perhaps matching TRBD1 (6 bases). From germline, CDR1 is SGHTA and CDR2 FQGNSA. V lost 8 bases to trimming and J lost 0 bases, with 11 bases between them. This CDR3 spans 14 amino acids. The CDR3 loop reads CASLRGSSYNEQFF. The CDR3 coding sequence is TGTGCCAGCCTCAGGGGAAGCTCCTACAATGAGCAGTTCTTC. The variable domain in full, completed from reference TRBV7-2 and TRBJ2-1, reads GAGVSQSPSNKVTEKGKDVELRCDPISGHTALYWYRQSLGQGLEFLIYFQGNSAPDKSGLPSDRFSAERTGGSVSTLTIQRTQQEDSAVYLCASLRGSSYNEQFFGPGTRLTVL.

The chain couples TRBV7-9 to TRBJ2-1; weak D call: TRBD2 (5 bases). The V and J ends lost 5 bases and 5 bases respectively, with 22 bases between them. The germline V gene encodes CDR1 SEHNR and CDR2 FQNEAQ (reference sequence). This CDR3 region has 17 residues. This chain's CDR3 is CASSPTRGLKKDNEQFF. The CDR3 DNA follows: TGTGCCAGCAGCCCAACCCGCGGGCTAAAGAAGGACAATGAGCAGTTCTTC. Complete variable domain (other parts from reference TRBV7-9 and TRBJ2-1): DTGVSQNPRHKITKRGQNVTFRCDPISEHNRLYWYRQTLGQGPEFLTYFQNEAQLEKSRLLSDRFSAERPKGSFSTLEIQRTEQGDSAMYLCASSPTRGLKKDNEQFFGPGTRLTVL.

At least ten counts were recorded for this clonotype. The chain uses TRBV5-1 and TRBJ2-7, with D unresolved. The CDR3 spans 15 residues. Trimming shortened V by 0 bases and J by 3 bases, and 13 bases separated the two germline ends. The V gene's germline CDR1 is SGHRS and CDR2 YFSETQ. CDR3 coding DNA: TGCGCCAGCAGCTTGGCCGGAGATGAAATCTACGAGCAGTACTTC. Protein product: CASSLAGDEIYEQYF. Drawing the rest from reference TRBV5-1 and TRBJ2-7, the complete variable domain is KAGVTQTPRYLIKTRGQQVTLSCSPISGHRSVSWYQQTPGQGLQFLFEYFSETQRNKGNFPGRFSGRQFSNSRSEMNVSTLELGDSALYLCASSLAGDEIYEQYFGPGTRLTVT.

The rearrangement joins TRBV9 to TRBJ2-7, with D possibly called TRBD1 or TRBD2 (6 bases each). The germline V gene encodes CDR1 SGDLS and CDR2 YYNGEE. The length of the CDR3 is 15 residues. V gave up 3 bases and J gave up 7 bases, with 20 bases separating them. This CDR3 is CASSDRVNEGGEQYF. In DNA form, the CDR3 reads TGTGCCAGCAGCGACCGGGTGAACGAGGGGGGTGAGCAGTACTTC.

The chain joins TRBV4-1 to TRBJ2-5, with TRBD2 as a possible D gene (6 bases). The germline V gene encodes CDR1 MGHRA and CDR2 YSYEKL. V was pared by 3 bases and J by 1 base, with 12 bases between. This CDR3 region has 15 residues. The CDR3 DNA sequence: TGCGCCAGCAGCCAGGGGACGGGGGTCCAAGAGACCCAGTACTTC. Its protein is CASSQGTGVQETQYF.

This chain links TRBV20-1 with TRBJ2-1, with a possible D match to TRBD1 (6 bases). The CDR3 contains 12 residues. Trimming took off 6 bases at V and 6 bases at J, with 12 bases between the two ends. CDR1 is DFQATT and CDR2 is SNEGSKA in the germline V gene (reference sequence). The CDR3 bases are TGCAGTGCCACCAGGACAGTCAATGAGCAGTTCTTC. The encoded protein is CSATRTVNEQFF.

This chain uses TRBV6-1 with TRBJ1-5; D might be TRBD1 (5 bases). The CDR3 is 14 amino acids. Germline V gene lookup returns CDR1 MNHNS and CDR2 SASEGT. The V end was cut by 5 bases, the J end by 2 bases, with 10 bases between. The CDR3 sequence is CASSLQQGNQPQHF. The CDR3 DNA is TGTGCCAGCAGTCTCCAACAGGGCAATCAGCCCCAGCATTTT.

The CDR3 spells CASSLDAGRGYEQYF. As DNA, the CDR3 is TGTGCCAGCAGCTTAGACGCTGGGAGGGGATACGAGCAGTACTTC. The chain couples TRBV7-6 to TRBJ2-7; 7 nucleotides match TRBD2. The V gene's germline CDR1 is SGHVS and CDR2 FNYEAQ. The CDR3 totals 15 residues. The V and J ends lost 1 base and 4 bases, in that order; junction bases with no gene match: 7.